The text below deals with one TCR beta chain. Its antigen is unknown. This may arise from a read error, as a much more abundant clone is one base away. The library came from three nested PCR rounds adapted from ARM-PCR protocols. TCRdb reprocessed the multiplex PCR reads via MiXCR and lists one record per CDR3 protein. The sample has under 250,000 distinct CDR3 sequences, 60% to 85% seen once; the top ten hold 25%. These data originate in a study of tumor and adjacent non-tumor tissue in lung cancer. Study-level background: On average, productive TCRbeta reads reached roughly 3.9 million per sample. General study points: TCR diversity was significantly greater in tumor than normal lung tissue. Tumor repertoires had a smaller top 100 clone share than normal lung.

RNA was extracted from bulk tissue without any cell sorting. Chemotherapy-naive patients with new lung cancer underwent thoracic surgery in China, August–late 2014. CDR1 is MNHEY, CDR2 SVGAGI, per germline. Deletions cut 9 bases from V and 5 bases from J, with 10 bases between. The CDR3 consists of 11 residues. The V gene is TRBV6-5, the J gene TRBJ1-1, with D maybe TRBD1 (5 bases). The sample was lung tumor tissue. This clonotype was sampled from a man aged 55 to 70 with non-small cell lung cancer. This chain's CDR3 is CARTGETEAFF. CDR3 nucleotide sequence: TGTGCCAGGACGGGGGAGACTGAAGCTTTCTTT.